These T cell receptor beta chains were read from a single sample in a study of glioma-infiltrating T cells after dendritic cell vaccination. Profiled with immunoSEQ multiplex PCR; TCRdb holds only in-frame clones, not every one. The data show 90,000 to 110,000 clones, around 89% seen once. Specimen: blood, collected after dendritic cell vaccination. The receptors stem from a human donor with glioblastoma. Each CDR3 is given with its conserved first and last residue. A D gene is named only where the DNA matches it firmly. Where a row states a size, it is once, few, many or the class of an expanded clone; other rows omit it.

CASTSDRAHSYEQYF	TGTGCCAGCACCTCGGACAGGGCCCACTCCTACGAGCAGTACTTC	-	TRBV6-1	TRBJ2-7	TRBD1
CASSGRTSQIDEQFF	TGTGCCAGCTCGGGGAGAACTAGCCAGATTGACGAGCAGTTCTTC	-	TRBV6-1	TRBJ2-1	-
CAQGGNEQFF	TGTGCACAGGGGGGCAATGAGCAGTTCTTC	few	TRBV11-2	TRBJ2-1	TRBD1
CASSEKWDRGGRNEQFF	TGTGCCAGCAGCGAGAAGTGGGACAGGGGTGGGAGGAATGAGCAGTTCTTC	-	TRBV25-1	TRBJ2-1	TRBD1
CASSSEGWADTQYF	TGTGCCAGCAGCTCCGAGGGTTGGGCAGATACGCAGTATTTT	-	TRBV7-8	TRBJ2-3	-
CASSPTGTSNQPQHF	TGTGCCAGCAGCCCAACAGGAACTAGCAATCAGCCCCAGCATTTT	-	TRBV6-5	TRBJ1-5	-
CASSLARGSSAYEQYF	TGTGCCAGCAGCTTAGCGCGCGGCAGTTCAGCCTACGAGCAGTACTTC	-	TRBV7-9	TRBJ2-7	-
CSVVQGAWGYTF	TGCAGCGTTGTCCAGGGGGCATGGGGCTACACCTTC	-	TRBV29-1	TRBJ1-2	TRBD1
CASTPAGLAETQYF	TGTGCCAGCACCCCGGCGGGGCTAGCTGAGACCCAGTACTTC	-	TRBV2	TRBJ2-5	-
CASRGGGAYNEQFF	TGCGCCAGCAGGGGAGGGGGTGCATACAATGAGCAGTTCTTC	once	TRBV5-1	TRBJ2-1	-
CASSYPPVNEQFF	TGTGCCAGCAGTTACCCTCCAGTCAATGAGCAGTTCTTC	-	TRBV6-5	TRBJ2-1	-
CASSLGRPTGNEQFF	TGTGCCAGCAGCTTAGGTCGCCCAACAGGGAATGAGCAGTTCTTC	once	TRBV7-8	TRBJ2-1	-
CASGGGSGARRAFF	TGTGCCAGCGGGGGGGGGTCGGGGGCACGAAGGGCTTTCTTT	-	TRBV2	TRBJ1-1	-
CATLTRGQNYEQYF	TGTGCCACCCTAACTAGGGGGCAAAACTACGAGCAGTACTTC	-	TRBV5-8	TRBJ2-7	TRBD1
CASSQEWSPGGTYGYTF	TGCGCCAGCAGCCAAGAGTGGTCCCCAGGGGGGACCTATGGCTACACCTTC	-	TRBV4-1	TRBJ1-2	TRBD1
CASRQGSTDTQYF	TGTGCCAGCAGACAGGGTAGCACAGATACGCAGTATTTT	-	TRBV7-9	TRBJ2-3	-
CASSEGSRTDTQYF	TGTGCCAGCAGTGAAGGGAGCCGCACAGATACGCAGTATTTT	-	TRBV6-1	TRBJ2-3	-
CASSSDSSRQPQHF	TGTGCCAGCTCTTCGGACAGTTCCCGGCAGCCCCAGCATTTT	-	TRBV18	TRBJ1-5	-
CAGTSLNTEAFF	TGTGCCGGAACTAGTCTGAACACTGAAGCTTTCTTT	-	TRBV7-9	TRBJ1-1	-
CASSDPGQRSYEQYF	TGTGCCAGCAGCGACCCGGGACAGCGCTCCTACGAGCAGTACTTC	-	TRBV2	TRBJ2-7	TRBD1
CASSLSLAGQETQYF	TGTGCCAGCAGTTTATCGCTAGCTGGGCAAGAGACCCAGTACTTC	-	TRBV27	TRBJ2-5	-
CASGGGTGGGDEQFF	TGTGCCAGCGGAGGGGGGACAGGGGGGGGAGATGAGCAGTTCTTC	-	TRBV2	TRBJ2-1	TRBD1
CAIRPTGVGETQYF	TGTGCCATCAGACCTACAGGGGTTGGGGAGACCCAGTACTTC	-	TRBV10-3	TRBJ2-5	TRBD1
CASSLEGRVPGNTIYF	TGTGCCAGCAGCTTGGAGGGGAGGGTCCCCGGAAACACCATATATTTT	-	TRBV5-4	TRBJ1-3	-
CASSLGAAGTEAFF	TGTGCCAGCAGCTTGGGGGCCGCAGGGACTGAAGCTTTCTTT	-	TRBV5-5	TRBJ1-1	-
CASSPQTGGVYGYTF	TGTGCCAGCAGTCCCCAGACAGGGGGAGTTTATGGCTACACCTTC	-	TRBV6-1	TRBJ1-2	TRBD1
CASSVAGTSGRETQYF	TGTGCCAGCAGCGTAGCTGGGACTAGCGGGAGAGAGACCCAGTACTTC	-	TRBV9	TRBJ2-5	TRBD2
CASSLTEVNTEAFF	TGTGCCAGCAGCTTGACAGAGGTGAACACTGAAGCTTTCTTT	-	TRBV11-2	TRBJ1-1	-
CASSSTTGMTDTQYF	TGTGCCAGCAGCTCCACGACAGGGATGACAGATACGCAGTATTTT	-	TRBV7-2	TRBJ2-3	TRBD1
CASRDSHRSPLHF	TGCGCCAGCAGGGACAGCCACAGATCACCCCTCCACTTT	-	TRBV10-2	TRBJ1-6	-
CASSVDMRGTDTQYF	TGTGCCAGCAGCGTAGATATGCGGGGAACAGATACGCAGTATTTT	-	TRBV9	TRBJ2-3	-
CASSPETGARNYGYTF	TGCGCCAGCAGCCCCGAGACAGGGGCAAGGAACTATGGCTACACCTTC	-	TRBV5-1	TRBJ1-2	TRBD1
CASSLTSVEQFF	TGTGCCAGCAGCTTGACTAGCGTGGAGCAGTTCTTC	-	TRBV5-6	TRBJ2-1	TRBD2
CASSPSGTGTYGYTF	TGTGCCAGCTCACCATCCGGGACAGGTACCTATGGCTACACCTTC	-	TRBV18	TRBJ1-2	TRBD1
CASSQEEYGASYNEQFF	TGCGCCAGCAGCCAAGAAGAGTACGGAGCCTCCTACAATGAGCAGTTCTTC	-	TRBV4-1	TRBJ2-1	-
CASSPRLGDEQYF	TGTGCCAGCAGCCCTCGTTTAGGGGACGAGCAGTACTTC	-	TRBV7-2	TRBJ2-7	-
CASSLEARGTEAFF	TGTGCCAGCAGCTTAGAAGCCAGGGGGACTGAAGCTTTCTTT	-	TRBV7-6	TRBJ1-1	TRBD1
CASSQGQRSYNEQFF	TGTGCCAGCAGCCAGGGACAGCGCTCCTACAATGAGCAGTTCTTC	-	TRBV7-3	TRBJ2-1	TRBD1
CASRGLPGAEAFF	TGTGCCAGCAGGGGACTGCCCGGGGCTGAAGCTTTCTTT	-	TRBV11-3	TRBJ1-1	-
CASSIRTGAGNSPLHF	TGTGCCAGTAGTATTAGGACAGGGGCAGGTAATTCACCCCTCCACTTT	-	TRBV19	TRBJ1-6	TRBD1
CASSKSFTGFEAFF	TGTGCCAGCAGTAAAAGTTTCACAGGGTTTGAAGCTTTCTTT	-	TRBV11-2	TRBJ1-1	-
CASSPTSSGNTIYF	TGTGCCAGCAGCCCGACAAGCTCTGGAAACACCATATATTTT	-	TRBV4-2	TRBJ1-3	-